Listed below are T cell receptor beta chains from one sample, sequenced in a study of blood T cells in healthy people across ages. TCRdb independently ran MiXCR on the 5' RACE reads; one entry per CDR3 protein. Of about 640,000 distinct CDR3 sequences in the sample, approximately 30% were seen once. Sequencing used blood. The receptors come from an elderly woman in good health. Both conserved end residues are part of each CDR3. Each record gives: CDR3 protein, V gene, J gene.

CASSRGADGYTF,TRBV6-5,TRBJ1-2
CASSLWYRDANTGELFF,TRBV7-6,TRBJ2-2
CANSSEGTGFTNYGYTF,TRBV5-6,TRBJ1-2
CASSEYGRNYGYTF,TRBV25-1,TRBJ1-2
CASSLLSRNSPLHF,TRBV5-5,TRBJ1-6
CASSGNGAYGQYF,TRBV7-2,TRBJ2-7
CANRADSNSYEQYF,TRBV7-2,TRBJ2-7
CASSSDHTGELFF,TRBV6-5,TRBJ2-2
CASSKTSGDYNEQYF,TRBV7-2,.
CASSLVGVEQYF,TRBV11-3,.
CASSRTGWDNQPQHF,TRBV7-8,TRBJ1-5
CASSPRTRALEGYTF,TRBV5-6,TRBJ1-2
CASSSGGRLYGYTF,TRBV7-2,TRBJ1-2
CAWSLPGRRSQYF,TRBV30,TRBJ2-5
CASKSPLDTQYF,TRBV2,TRBJ2-3
CATSRSPGRGVSSGERLFF,TRBV15,TRBJ1-4
CASSQEGSGGPPEQYF,TRBV4-2,TRBJ2-7